The rows below give T cell receptor beta chains drawn from one sample of a study of shared clonotypes between healthy human individuals. Only in-frame clones appear in the TCRdb table, and some are missing; sequencing was by immunoSEQ multiplex PCR. This table holds around 990,000 clones, roughly 80% found once. The sample comprised memory CD4+ T cells from PBMCs. The receptors were gathered from a man aged 18 to 29 in good health. Some clones in this sample may be carry-over from other donors' samples. The CDR3 runs from the conserved cysteine through the conserved F or W. D genes are given only for firm matches. Part of the rows lack a size; the others show once, few, many or a class for expanded clones.

v_call	j_call	d_call	clone_size	cdr3_nt	cdr3_aa
TRBV5-1	TRBJ1-3	.	.	TGCGCCAGCACCCGGGACTTGAACCCTAACACCATATATTTT	CASTRDLNPNTIYF
TRBV10-1	TRBJ1-4	TRBD1	.	TGCGCCAGCAGTGAGACCTTTAAGGGGACAGCAAATGAAAAACTGTTTTTT	CASSETFKGTANEKLFF
TRBV7-9	TRBJ1-5	.	.	TGTGCCAGCAGCTTATTTTTTGGACAATCTAATCAGCGTCAGCATTTT	CASSLFFGQSNQRQHF
TRBV28	TRBJ2-1	.	.	TGTGCCAGCAGTTTTAGTGGGGGGCTGGGCTACAATGAGCAGTTCTTC	CASSFSGGLGYNEQFF
TRBV7-3	TRBJ2-2	.	.	TGTGCCAGCAGTCTCGCGGCCGGGGAGCTGTTTTTT	CASSLAAGELFF
TRBV7-9	TRBJ2-3	.	.	TGTGCCAGCAGCTTAGTGCTAGATAGCACAGATACGCAGTATTTT	CASSLVLDSTDTQYF
TRBV11-2	TRBJ2-1	.	.	TGTGCCAGCAGCTTAGCGGGGGCGTCCCACGAGCAGTTCTTC	CASSLAGASHEQFF
TRBV29-1	TRBJ2-3	TRBD1	once	TGCAGCGTCAATAACAGGGGAGTCACAGATACGCAGTATTTT	CSVNNRGVTDTQYF
TRBV25-1	TRBJ1-1	.	.	TGTGCCAGCATTCAGGCTGGGGGGACTGAAGCTTTCTTT	CASIQAGGTEAFF
TRBV28	TRBJ1-4	.	.	TGTGCCAGCAGCTTCTATTTAAATGAAAAACTGTTTTTT	CASSFYLNEKLFF
TRBV6-5	TRBJ2-7	TRBD2	.	TGTGCATTGGGGACTAGCGGCTCCTACGAGCAGTACTTC	CALGTSGSYEQYF
TRBV7-6	TRBJ2-7	TRBD1	.	TGTGCCAGCAGCCTCCGGGACAGGGGGACCCACGAGCAGTACTTC	CASSLRDRGTHEQYF
TRBV27	TRBJ1-2	.	.	TGTGCCAGCAGTTCGGGCCGGGAGGACTATGGCTACACCTTC	CASSSGREDYGYTF
TRBV11-2	TRBJ1-2	.	.	TGTGCCAGCAGCCACCCCCTAACTAACTATGGCTACACCTTC	CASSHPLTNYGYTF
TRBV10-1	TRBJ2-1	.	.	TGCGCCAGCAGTGGGGGCGGCAGGGCCTACAATGAGCAGTTCTTC	CASSGGGRAYNEQFF
TRBV30	TRBJ2-3	TRBD1	.	TGTGCCTCCAGGAGGGGACAGGGTACAGATACGCAGTATTTT	CASRRGQGTDTQYF
TRBV6-5	TRBJ1-5	TRBD1	.	TGTGCCAGCAGGCGACAGGGTGGGGGCAATCAGCCCCAGCATTTT	CASRRQGGGNQPQHF
TRBV18	TRBJ2-7	.	.	TGTGCCAGCTCACCACCTGGGCCGTCTACAAACTCCTACGAGCAGTACTTC	CASSPPGPSTNSYEQYF
TRBV18	TRBJ2-7	.	.	TGTGCCAGCTCACCGCCAAGGGTCGGCCCGCCCGAGCAGTACTTC	CASSPPRVGPPEQYF
TRBV28	TRBJ2-1	.	.	TGTGCCAGCGGACTAATCAATGAGCAATTCTTC	CASGLINEQFF
TRBV5-8	TRBJ2-2	.	.	TGTGCCAGCAGCTTAGATCATACCGGGGAGCTGTTTTTT	CASSLDHTGELFF
TRBV7-9	TRBJ2-3	.	.	TGTGCCAGCAGCTTTCTTGGCAGGGGGGCAGATACGCAGTATTTT	CASSFLGRGADTQYF
TRBV7-8	TRBJ1-1	.	once	TGTGCCAGCAGCTCAACGCCCGGGACGGCCATGAACACTGAAGCTTTCTTT	CASSSTPGTAMNTEAFF
TRBV7-3	TRBJ2-3	.	.	TGTGCCAGCAGCTTGATGGGCGGGAACACAGATACGCAGTATTTT	CASSLMGGNTDTQYF
TRBV6-6	TRBJ2-5	.	many	TGTGCCAGCAGTTACTCCGGGGTACCGGGGGAGACCCAGTACTTC	CASSYSGVPGETQYF
TRBV5-6	TRBJ2-2	.	many	TGTGCCAGCAGCTTCTACAACAAAAGGGACACCGGGGAGCTGTTTTTT	CASSFYNKRDTGELFF
TRBV18	TRBJ2-7	TRBD2	.	TGTGCCAGCTCACCACAGCGGGAGGGCGGCGAGCAGTACTTC	CASSPQREGGEQYF
TRBV18	TRBJ2-1	.	.	TGTGCCAGCTCACCCGCAATGTGGAATGAGCAGTTCTTC	CASSPAMWNEQFF
TRBV6-1	TRBJ2-6	.	once	TGTGCCAGCAGTGGAGAACACGGGACATCTGGGGCCAACGTCCTGACTTTC	CASSGEHGTSGANVLTF
TRBV11-2	TRBJ2-3	.	.	TGTGCCAGCAGCCAGGGCGATACGCAGTATTTT	CASSQGDTQYF
TRBV11-1	TRBJ1-1	.	.	TGTGCCAGCAGCTTAGGAAGTACCATGAACACTGAAGCTTTCTTT	CASSLGSTMNTEAFF
TRBV2	TRBJ1-4	.	few	TGTGCCAGCAGTCGCACAGGGTTTATCGATGAAAAACTGTTTTTT	CASSRTGFIDEKLFF
TRBV19	TRBJ2-2	.	.	TGTGCCTTCCGGGAGACGAACACCGGGGAGCTGTTTTTT	CAFRETNTGELFF
TRBV19	TRBJ1-1	.	.	TGTGCCAGTAGTATAACAGGGAGTAACACTGAAGCTTTCTTT	CASSITGSNTEAFF